The rows below give T cell receptor beta chains drawn from one sample of a study of T-cell memory formation after mild COVID-19. From the 5' RACE reads, TCRdb called clonotypes with MiXCR, one entry per CDR3 protein. The sample lists 300,000 to 350,000 distinct CDR3 sequences, around 15% occurring once. The sample comprised PBMCs or a T cell subset sorted from them (not recorded which). All receptors come from a man aged 18 to 30 who had mild COVID-19 (a few samples of this study predate the infection). Cell type and time point are not known. Both conserved end residues are part of each CDR3. Fields, in order: clone size, J gene, D gene, V gene, CDR3 DNA, CDR3 protein. A D gene is named only where the DNA matches it firmly. Rows may omit the clone size; those that give it use once, few, many or a size class.

clone size: many; J gene: TRBJ2-1; D gene: .; V gene: TRBV7-9; CDR3 DNA: TGTGCCAGCAGCTTCCGTGGGGTAGATGAGCAGTTCTTC; CDR3 protein: CASSFRGVDEQFF
clone size: few; J gene: TRBJ2-5; D gene: TRBD2; V gene: TRBV7-2; CDR3 DNA: TGTGCCAGCAGCCGAAGCGGGGGAGGAGGAGAGACCCAGTACTTC; CDR3 protein: CASSRSGGGGETQYF
clone size: .; J gene: TRBJ1-4; D gene: TRBD1; V gene: TRBV9; CDR3 DNA: TGTGCCAGCAGCCCCCTTGGGACAGGGAATGAAAAACTGTTTTTT; CDR3 protein: CASSPLGTGNEKLFF
clone size: .; J gene: TRBJ2-3; D gene: .; V gene: TRBV6-6; CDR3 DNA: TGTGCCAGCAGTTGGAAACCAAGCACAGATACGCAGTATTTT; CDR3 protein: CASSWKPSTDTQYF
clone size: .; J gene: TRBJ1-1; D gene: .; V gene: TRBV27; CDR3 DNA: TGTGCCAGCAGTTCCCTCAACCCGAACACTGAAGCTTTCTTT; CDR3 protein: CASSSLNPNTEAFF
clone size: few; J gene: TRBJ1-4; D gene: .; V gene: TRBV10-3; CDR3 DNA: TGTGCCATCAGTGGTCAAATTAATGAAAAACTGTTTTTT; CDR3 protein: CAISGQINEKLFF
clone size: few; J gene: TRBJ1-6; D gene: .; V gene: TRBV6-1; CDR3 DNA: TGTGCCAGCAGTGAGGGAGATAATTCACCCCTCCACTTT; CDR3 protein: CASSEGDNSPLHF
clone size: many; J gene: TRBJ1-1; D gene: .; V gene: TRBV6-6; CDR3 DNA: TGTGCCAGCAGTTACAGAATGAACACTGAAGCTTTCTTT; CDR3 protein: CASSYRMNTEAFF
clone size: .; J gene: TRBJ2-7; D gene: .; V gene: TRBV6-5; CDR3 DNA: TGTGCCAGCAGTTACAGAGGTAAAGGGCTCGACGAGCAGTACTTC; CDR3 protein: CASSYRGKGLDEQYF
clone size: few; J gene: TRBJ2-3; D gene: TRBD1; V gene: TRBV11-2; CDR3 DNA: TGTGCCAGCAGCCCCCGACAGGGAAAGGGCCCCGATACGCAGTATTTT; CDR3 protein: CASSPRQGKGPDTQYF
clone size: many; J gene: TRBJ1-1; D gene: .; V gene: TRBV4-2; CDR3 DNA: TGTGCCAGCAGCCAAGATCGGGTTTGGACTGAAGCTTTCTTT; CDR3 protein: CASSQDRVWTEAFF
clone size: few; J gene: TRBJ1-6; D gene: TRBD1; V gene: TRBV18; CDR3 DNA: TGTGCCAGCTCACCGGGACAGGGGCCCTATAATTCACCCCTCCACTTT; CDR3 protein: CASSPGQGPYNSPLHF
clone size: few; J gene: TRBJ1-2; D gene: .; V gene: TRBV5-6; CDR3 DNA: TGTGCCAGCAATAGACAGGTTGATGGCTACACCTTC; CDR3 protein: CASNRQVDGYTF
clone size: .; J gene: TRBJ2-3; D gene: .; V gene: TRBV5-1; CDR3 DNA: TGCGCCAGCAGCAAAAGGTCAGCGGTCACAGATACGCAGTATTTT; CDR3 protein: CASSKRSAVTDTQYF
clone size: .; J gene: TRBJ1-5; D gene: .; V gene: TRBV7-9; CDR3 DNA: TGTGCCAGCAGCTCGGCAACGGGTAGCAATCAGCCCCAGCATTTT; CDR3 protein: CASSSATGSNQPQHF
clone size: .; J gene: TRBJ1-6; D gene: TRBD1; V gene: TRBV7-9; CDR3 DNA: TGTGCCAGCAGCCCGACAGGGGGAAACTCACCCCTCCACTTT; CDR3 protein: CASSPTGGNSPLHF
clone size: many; J gene: TRBJ2-5; D gene: TRBD1; V gene: TRBV11-2; CDR3 DNA: TGTGCCAGCAGCCCAGGGGGTACCCAAGAGACCCAGTACTTC; CDR3 protein: CASSPGGTQETQYF
clone size: .; J gene: TRBJ1-5; D gene: TRBD1; V gene: TRBV10-3; CDR3 DNA: TGTGCCATCAGGACGGGACAGAGCAATCAGCCCCAGCATTTT; CDR3 protein: CAIRTGQSNQPQHF
clone size: .; J gene: TRBJ2-2; D gene: TRBD1; V gene: TRBV4-3; CDR3 DNA: TGCGCCAGCGGAAACTTACAGGGGTGGGTTACCGGGGAGCTGTTTTTT; CDR3 protein: CASGNLQGWVTGELFF
clone size: few; J gene: TRBJ2-5; D gene: .; V gene: TRBV7-2; CDR3 DNA: TGTGCCAGCAGCCACGCTGCAGGTGGCTCAACGGAGACCCAGTACTTC; CDR3 protein: CASSHAAGGSTETQYF
clone size: .; J gene: TRBJ1-4; D gene: .; V gene: TRBV20-1; CDR3 DNA: TGCAGTGCTAGAGATCGAGGCGGGAATGAAAAACTGTTTTTT; CDR3 protein: CSARDRGGNEKLFF